This entry features one TCR beta chain sequence. This record comes from a study of T cells expressing NK-cell markers. The overall study: The authors derived TCR beta repertoires from sorted CD3+CD56+NKG2C+, CD3+CD56+NKG2C- and CD3+CD56-NKG2C+ T cells. Sequenced donors, eight in total, included seven who were HCMV-seropositive and one who was seronegative.

Generation of TCR beta cDNA was performed by 5'RACE template switching incorporating UMIs. TCRdb re-called the 5' RACE reads; every CDR3 protein appears as one record, without DNA. Its table lists some 500,000 distinct CDR3 sequences. This CDR3 contains 15 residues. The germline V gene has CDR1 SGHRS and CDR2 YFSETQ. The chain couples TRBV5-1 to TRBJ2-5; TCRdb's D gene call, TRBD1, goes unchecked for lack of DNA. Sequences were obtained from blood T cells: a sorted CD56 or NKG2C T cell subset, CD4+ or CD8+ T cells, or bulk PBMC T cells (not recorded which). The sequence derives from a woman aged 45-65 years in good health. This chain's CDR3 is CASSLTGTGVETQYF.